The rows below give T cell receptor beta chains drawn from one sample of a study. TCRdb reprocessed the 5' RACE reads with MiXCR, giving one entry per CDR3 protein. The profile shows some 5,800 distinct CDR3 sequences, less than 40% of them singletons. Sequenced material: naive CD4+ T cells sorted from a lymph node. All receptors derive from a female donor with breast cancer. Both conserved end residues are part of each CDR3. The D gene is left open where the match is weak. Not every row has a clone size; where given, it reads once, few, many or a size class.

>TRBJ2-3|TRBV29-1|medium-sized|-
CSVSTTGSTDTQYF
TGCAGCGTGTCTACAACCGGAAGCACAGATACGCAGTATTTT
>TRBJ2-7|TRBV5-1|-|TRBD1
CASSFGQAFWDYEQYF
TGCGCCAGCAGCTTCGGACAGGCCTTCTGGGACTACGAGCAGTACTTC
>TRBJ1-2|TRBV20-1|few|-
CSARRTGPYGYTF
TGCAGTGCTAGACGAACCGGGCCATATGGCTACACCTTC
>TRBJ1-2|TRBV5-4|-|-
CASSLDRITGYTF
TGTGCCAGCAGCTTGGACCGAATTACGGGCTACACCTTC
>TRBJ2-7|TRBV29-1|few|-
CSVEDPQGTYEQYF
TGCAGCGTTGAAGACCCCCAGGGAACCTACGAGCAGTACTTC
>TRBJ2-2|TRBV25-1|few|-
CASSVAGKDTGELFF
TGTGCCAGCAGTGTGGCAGGGAAGGACACCGGGGAGCTGTTTTTT
>TRBJ2-6|TRBV5-1|-|-
CASSTYTEGGVLTF
TGCGCCAGCAGCACCTACACCGAAGGGGGCGTCCTGACTTTC
>TRBJ2-2|TRBV4-3|-|TRBD2
CASSQDPGRATGELFF
TGCGCCAGCAGCCAAGATCCCGGGAGGGCCACCGGGGAGCTGTTTTTT
>TRBJ1-5|TRBV19|once|-
CASSAQHSNQPQHF
TGTGCCAGTAGTGCCCAGCATAGCAATCAGCCCCAGCATTTT
>TRBJ2-2|TRBV5-1|-|-
CASSLDFGTLSGELFF
TGCGCCAGCAGCTTGGACTTTGGGACTTTGAGCGGGGAGCTGTTTTTT
>TRBJ1-1|TRBV5-1|-|-
CASSSGRRTEAFF
TGCGCCAGCAGCTCCGGGAGAAGGACTGAAGCTTTCTTT
>TRBJ1-6|TRBV12-3/TRBV12-4|few|TRBD1
CASSPADRANSPLHF
TGTGCCAGCAGTCCCGCGGACAGGGCGAATTCACCCCTCCACTTT
>TRBJ2-7|TRBV19|-|TRBD1
CASSSGTEPYEQYF
TGTGCCAGTAGTTCCGGGACAGAGCCCTACGAGCAGTACTTC
>TRBJ2-1|TRBV30|-|-
CARSPGYNEQFF
TGTGCCCGGAGCCCCGGGTACAATGAGCAGTTCTTC
>TRBJ1-5|TRBV12-3/TRBV12-4|medium-sized|-
CASSLTDNQPQHF
TGTGCCAGCAGTCTCACGGACAATCAGCCCCAGCATTTT
>TRBJ1-1|TRBV12-3/TRBV12-4|medium-sized|-
CASRSGSGNTEAFF
TGTGCCAGCAGGTCGGGGAGCGGGAACACTGAAGCTTTCTTT
>TRBJ2-1|TRBV18|-|-
CASSKGYNEQFF
TGTGCCAGCTCAAAAGGATACAATGAGCAGTTCTTC
>TRBJ1-2|TRBV5-1|medium-sized|TRBD1
CASSGTGSRGYTF
TGCGCCAGCAGCGGGACAGGGTCGCGTGGCTACACCTTC
>TRBJ1-1|TRBV4-2|medium-sized|-
CASSQNTEAFF
TGTGCCAGCAGCCAAAACACTGAAGCTTTCTTT
>TRBJ2-3|TRBV4-3|medium-sized|TRBD2
CASSQEMAGGPTDTQYF
TGCGCCAGCAGCCAAGAAATGGCGGGAGGGCCGACAGATACGCAGTATTTT
>TRBJ1-5|TRBV7-6|medium-sized|-
CASSPFGGPYSNQPQHF
TGTGCCAGCAGCCCTTTCGGGGGTCCTTATAGCAATCAGCCCCAGCATTTT
>TRBJ1-6|TRBV27|medium-sized|-
CASSSYTVRNSPLHF
TGTGCCAGCAGTTCCTACACGGTTAGGAATTCACCCCTCCACTTT
>TRBJ2-5|TRBV5-1|few|TRBD1
CASSLEGAVQETQYF
TGCGCCAGCAGCTTGGAGGGGGCCGTACAAGAGACCCAGTACTTC
>TRBJ1-3|TRBV4-2|-|-
CASSQDGGGENTIYF
TGTGCCAGCAGCCAAGATGGGGGTGGGGAAAACACCATATATTTT
>TRBJ2-7|TRBV4-2|medium-sized|TRBD2
CASSETFGTSSEQYF
TGTGCCAGCAGCGAAACTTTCGGGACTAGCTCTGAGCAGTACTTC
>TRBJ1-2|TRBV20-1|-|-
CSAELKADPHGYTF
TGCAGTGCTGAGTTGAAGGCGGATCCGCATGGCTACACCTTC
>TRBJ1-4|TRBV7-9|medium-sized|-
CASSPITGRTNEKLFF
TGTGCCAGCAGCCCCATAACAGGGAGGACTAATGAAAAACTGTTTTTT
>TRBJ2-1|TRBV25-1|-|TRBD1
CASSEDGDSYNEQFF
TGTGCCAGCAGTGAAGACGGGGACAGTTACAATGAGCAGTTCTTC
>TRBJ1-2|TRBV5-1|-|-
CDSSWVEGRDEYGNTF
TGCGACAGCAGCTGGGTTGAGGGCCGGGATGAATATGGCAACACCTTC
>TRBJ2-1|TRBV4-2|-|-
CASSQGPIGSYNEQFF
TGCGCCAGCAGCCAGGGGCCGATTGGCTCCTACAATGAGCAGTTCTTC
>TRBJ1-5|TRBV20-1|large|-
CSARDRRGGNQPQHF
TGCAGTGCTAGAGATCGGAGGGGAGGCAATCAGCCCCAGCATTTT
>TRBJ1-2|TRBV5-1|once|-
CASSLDKDGGYTF
TGCGCCAGCAGCTTGGACAAGGACGGCGGCTACACCTTC
>TRBJ1-2|TRBV30|medium-sized|-
CAGHRQGNGYTF
TGTGCCGGACACAGGCAGGGGAATGGCTACACCTTC
>TRBJ2-1|TRBV29-1|-|TRBD2
CSLRTLAGGLYNEQFF
TGCAGCCTCCGTACCCTAGCGGGAGGCCTATACAATGAGCAGTTCTTC
>TRBJ1-2|TRBV20-1|medium-sized|-
CSAKETEGYGYTF
TGCAGTGCTAAGGAGACTGAAGGCTATGGCTACACCTTC
>TRBJ2-3|TRBV7-9|medium-sized|-
CASSPRGF
TGTGCCAGCAGCCCAAGGGGGTTT
>TRBJ1-4|TRBV9|-|TRBD1
CASSVRAGTGQGEKLFF
TGTGCCAGCAGCGTACGGGCGGGGACAGGGCAGGGTGAAAAACTGTTTTTT
>TRBJ1-2|TRBV10-3|once|-
CAISEDRRSLYGYTF
TGTGCCATCAGTGAAGACCGCCGATCCCTTTATGGCTACACCTTC
>TRBJ1-1|TRBV27|few|-
CASSHSGTEAFF
TGTGCCAGCAGCCATTCTGGGACTGAAGCTTTCTTT
>TRBJ2-7|TRBV5-6|-|-
CASSLVSGYEQYF
TGTGCCAGCAGCTTGGTTTCGGGGTACGAGCAGTACTTC
>TRBJ2-2|TRBV7-2|few|TRBD1
CASSLEGTGVTGELFF
TGTGCCAGCAGCTTAGAGGGGACAGGGGTTACCGGGGAGCTGTTTTTT
>TRBJ2-2|TRBV6-1|-|TRBD1
CASSPRNPGQGVLEELFF
TGTGCCAGCAGTCCACGTAATCCGGGACAGGGTGTTTTGGAGGAGCTGTTTTTT
>TRBJ1-2|TRBV20-1|-|-
CSARRPRGQHYGYTF
TGCAGTGCGAGAAGACCCCGGGGGCAGCACTATGGCTACACCTTC
>TRBJ1-1|TRBV20-1|medium-sized|-
CSASGAGGGFF
TGCAGTGCTAGCGGTGCCGGGGGAGGTTTCTTT
>TRBJ2-1|TRBV5-1|few|-
CASSLQYSNNEQFF
TGCGCCAGCAGCTTGCAATACAGCAACAATGAGCAGTTCTTC
>TRBJ2-5|TRBV7-2|medium-sized|TRBD1
CASSRGTEETQYF
TGTGCCAGCAGCCGAGGGACAGAAGAGACCCAGTACTTC
>TRBJ2-1|TRBV20-1|medium-sized|TRBD2
CSARGGLASNEQFF
TGCAGTGCTAGAGGGGGACTAGCGTCGAATGAGCAGTTCTTC
>TRBJ2-1|TRBV2|medium-sized|-
CASSAGGDEQFF
TGTGCCAGCAGTGCAGGGGGGGATGAGCAGTTCTTC
>TRBJ2-7|TRBV28|medium-sized|-
CASRSDMDEQYF
TGTGCCAGCAGGTCTGATATGGACGAGCAGTACTTC
>TRBJ2-3|TRBV27|-|TRBD2
CASGGLAETDTQYF
TGTGCCAGCGGTGGACTAGCAGAGACAGATACGCAGTATTTT
>TRBJ2-1|TRBV12-3/TRBV12-4|few|TRBD2
CASSLEGTSGTGVEQFF
TGTGCCAGCAGTTTAGAGGGGACTAGCGGGACGGGTGTTGAGCAGTTCTTC